This T cell receptor beta chain was sequenced during a study of cytomegalovirus exposure and HLA in healthy donors. Findings of the study overall: A later analysis found TCR association rates differed by HLA locus, highest for DRB1 and lowest for HLA-C. Most of the TCR beta V segments (in an earlier analysis) were productive either about 87% or about 30% of the time. On later analysis, the bulk of CMV-associated TCR beta chains appeared to be HLA-restricted.

It was healthy bone marrow donors who served as donors. Turning to this clone: Its antigen is still unknown.

PCR involved 60 Vbeta and 13 Jbeta primers. Profiling relied on immunoSEQ multiplex PCR, and the TCRdb table lists in-frame clones only, not all of them. This table holds about 180,000 clones, roughly three quarters found once. The CDR3 spans 14 residues. Germline CDR1 reads MNHEY; CDR2 reads SVGAGI. V was pared by 4 bases and J by 3 bases, with 10 bases between. The sequence came from a woman in her thirties in good health and CMV-seropositive. The sequenced sample consisted of PBMCs. V and J are TRBV6-5 and TRBJ2-1; D perhaps matches TRBD1 (7 bases). CDR3 sequence reads: CASSSQGGYNEQFF. In DNA, the CDR3 is TGTGCCAGCAGTTCCCAGGGGGGCTACAATGAGCAGTTCTTC.